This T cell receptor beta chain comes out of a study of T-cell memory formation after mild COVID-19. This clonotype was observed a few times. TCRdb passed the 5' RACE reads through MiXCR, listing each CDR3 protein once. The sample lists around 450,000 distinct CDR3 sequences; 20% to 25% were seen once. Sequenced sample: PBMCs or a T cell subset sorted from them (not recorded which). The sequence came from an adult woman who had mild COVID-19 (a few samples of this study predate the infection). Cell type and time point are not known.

The DNA for the CDR3 is TGCGCCAGCAGCTTGGTCCGGGACAGGGTGGACACCGGGGAGCTGTTTTTT. This translates into CASSLVRDRVDTGELFF. The chain combines TRBV5-1 with TRBJ2-2; 9 positions agree with TRBD1. The CDR3 runs 17 residues. Germline V gene data show CDR1 as SGHRS and CDR2 as YFSETQ. The ends lost 0 bases at V and 3 bases at J; junction bases unmatched: 6.